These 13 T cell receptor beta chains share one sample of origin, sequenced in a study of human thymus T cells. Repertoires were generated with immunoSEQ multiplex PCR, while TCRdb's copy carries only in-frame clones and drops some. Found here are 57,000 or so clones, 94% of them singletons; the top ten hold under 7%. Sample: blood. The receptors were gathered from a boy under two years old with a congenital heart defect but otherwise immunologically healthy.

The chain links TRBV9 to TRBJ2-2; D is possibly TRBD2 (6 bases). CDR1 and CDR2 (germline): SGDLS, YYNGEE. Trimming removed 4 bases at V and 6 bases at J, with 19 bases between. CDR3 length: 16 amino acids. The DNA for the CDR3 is TGTGCCAGCAGCATAGCGGTGGGGTTCGCTCCCGGGGAGCTGTTTTTT. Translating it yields CASSIAVGFAPGELFF.

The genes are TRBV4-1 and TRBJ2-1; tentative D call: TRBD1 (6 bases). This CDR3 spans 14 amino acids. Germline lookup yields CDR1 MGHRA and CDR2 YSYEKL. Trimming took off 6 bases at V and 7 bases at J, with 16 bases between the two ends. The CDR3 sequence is CASSRQATGNEQFF. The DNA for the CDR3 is TGCGCCAGCAGTCGACAGGCCACGGGTAATGAGCAGTTCTTC.

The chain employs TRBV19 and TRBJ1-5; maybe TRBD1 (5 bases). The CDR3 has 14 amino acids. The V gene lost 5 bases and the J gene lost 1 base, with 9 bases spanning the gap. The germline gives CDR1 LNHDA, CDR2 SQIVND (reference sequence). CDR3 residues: CASSLGGSNQPQHF. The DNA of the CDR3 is TGTGCCAGTAGTCTCGGGGGGAGCAATCAGCCCCAGCATTTT.

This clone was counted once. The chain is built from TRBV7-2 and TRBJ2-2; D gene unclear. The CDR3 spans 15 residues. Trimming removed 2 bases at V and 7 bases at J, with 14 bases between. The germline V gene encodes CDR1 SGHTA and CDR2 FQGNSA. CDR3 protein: CASSLWAGKGGELFF. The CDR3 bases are TGTGCCAGCAGCTTATGGGCAGGCAAAGGCGGGGAGCTGTTTTTT.

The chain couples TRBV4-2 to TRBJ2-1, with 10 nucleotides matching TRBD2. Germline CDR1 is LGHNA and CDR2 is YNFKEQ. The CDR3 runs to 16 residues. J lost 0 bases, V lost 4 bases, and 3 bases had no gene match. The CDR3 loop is CASSPSSGGSYNEQFF. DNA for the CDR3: TGTGCCAGCAGCCCATCTAGCGGGGGCTCCTACAATGAGCAGTTCTTC.

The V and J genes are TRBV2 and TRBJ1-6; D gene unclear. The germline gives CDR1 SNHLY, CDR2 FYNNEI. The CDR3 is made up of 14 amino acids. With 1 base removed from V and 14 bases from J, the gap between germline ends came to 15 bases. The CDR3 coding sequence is TGTGCCAGCAGTGAAGGAGGGCCTCCTGGGGCCCTCCACTTT. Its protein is CASSEGGPPGALHF. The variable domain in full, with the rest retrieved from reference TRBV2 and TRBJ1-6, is EPEVTQTPSHQVTQMGQEVILRCVPISNHLYFYWYRQILGQKVEFLVSFYNNEISEKSEIFDDQFSVERPDGSNFTLKIRSTKLEDSAMYFCASSEGGPPGALHFGNGTRLTVT.

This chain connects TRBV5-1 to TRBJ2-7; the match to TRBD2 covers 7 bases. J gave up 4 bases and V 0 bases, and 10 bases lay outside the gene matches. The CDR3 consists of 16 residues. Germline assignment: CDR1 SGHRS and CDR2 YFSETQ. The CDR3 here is CASSLAGGHRKYEQYF. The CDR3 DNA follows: TGCGCCAGCAGCTTGGCGGGAGGCCATCGAAAATACGAGCAGTACTTC.

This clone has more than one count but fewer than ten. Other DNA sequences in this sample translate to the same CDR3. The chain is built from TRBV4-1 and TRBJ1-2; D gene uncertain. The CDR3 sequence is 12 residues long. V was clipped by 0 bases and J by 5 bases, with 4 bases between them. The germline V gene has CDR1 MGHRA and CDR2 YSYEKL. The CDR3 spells CASSQDGYGYTF. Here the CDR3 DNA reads TGCGCCAGCAGCCAAGATGGGTATGGCTACACCTTC.

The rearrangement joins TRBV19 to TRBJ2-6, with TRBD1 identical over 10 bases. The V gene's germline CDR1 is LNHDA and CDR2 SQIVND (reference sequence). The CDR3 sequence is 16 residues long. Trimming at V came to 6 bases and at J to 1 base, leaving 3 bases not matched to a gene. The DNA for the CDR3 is TGTGCCAGTAGCCGGGACAGGGGTTCTGGGGCCAACGTCCTGACTTTC. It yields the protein CASSRDRGSGANVLTF.

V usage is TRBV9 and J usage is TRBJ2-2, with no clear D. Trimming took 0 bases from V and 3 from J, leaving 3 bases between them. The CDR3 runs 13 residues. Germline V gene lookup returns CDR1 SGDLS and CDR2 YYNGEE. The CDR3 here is CASSVGDTGELFF. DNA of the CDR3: TGTGCCAGCAGCGTAGGGGACACCGGGGAGCTGTTTTTT.

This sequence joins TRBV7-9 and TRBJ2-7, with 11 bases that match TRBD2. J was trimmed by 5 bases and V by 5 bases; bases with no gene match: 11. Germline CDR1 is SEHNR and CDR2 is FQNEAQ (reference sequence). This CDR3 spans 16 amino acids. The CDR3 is CASSPVAGGPRNEQYF. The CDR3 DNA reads TGTGCCAGCAGCCCTGTAGCGGGAGGGCCTAGGAACGAGCAGTACTTC.

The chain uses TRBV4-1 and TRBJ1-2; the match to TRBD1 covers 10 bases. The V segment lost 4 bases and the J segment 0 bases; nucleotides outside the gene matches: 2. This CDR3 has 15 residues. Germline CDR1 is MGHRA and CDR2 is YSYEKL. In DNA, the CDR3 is TGCGCCAGCAGCCCAGGACAGGGGGCTAACTATGGCTACACCTTC. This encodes CASSPGQGANYGYTF.

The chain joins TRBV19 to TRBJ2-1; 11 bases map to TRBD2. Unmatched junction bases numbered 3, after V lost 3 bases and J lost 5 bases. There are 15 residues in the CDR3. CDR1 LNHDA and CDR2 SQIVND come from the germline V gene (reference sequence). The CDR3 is CASSMGLAVNNEQFF. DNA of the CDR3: TGTGCCAGTAGTATGGGACTAGCGGTTAACAATGAGCAGTTCTTC.